The 2 T cell receptor beta chains below were found in one sample sequenced in a study of preoperative IRX-2 immunotherapy in early breast cancer. Treatment specified: preoperative locoregional IRX-2 cytokine immunotherapy. Sequencing was performed with immunoSEQ multiplex PCR; in TCRdb, only in-frame clones are kept and a portion is missing. The sample includes 40,000 to 45,000 clones, 77% of them seen just once. This specimen consisted of tumor tissue, obtained after IRX-2 immunotherapy. These receptors were taken from a human donor with breast cancer.

V usage is TRBV28 and J usage is TRBJ2-2; unclear D gene. This CDR3 is built from 14 residues. Per the germline V gene, CDR1 is MDHEN and CDR2 is SYDVKM. Between the trimmed V and J ends, which lost 2 bases and 6 bases, there was a span of 10 bases. CDR3: CASSLGFFPGELFF. For the CDR3, the DNA is TGTGCCAGCAGTTTAGGATTTTTCCCCGGGGAGCTGTTTTTT.

The chain is built from TRBV5-1 and TRBJ2-1; TRBD1 matches 7 bases. CDR3 length equals 14 residues. The germline gives CDR1 SGHRS, CDR2 YFSETQ. Trimming cost V 4 bases and J 9 bases; bases outside gene matches: 10. CDR3 sequence reads: CASSGTGTVSEQFF. The CDR3 bases are TGCGCCAGCAGCGGGACCGGGACAGTTAGTGAGCAGTTCTTC.